Listed below are T cell receptor beta chains from one sample, sequenced in a study of shared T cell receptors in the human thymus. Sequenced by immunoSEQ multiplex PCR; TCRdb stores in-frame clones only, minus some. This sample has 640,000 or so clones, with approximately 87% found just once. These data are also associated with another study on human thymus T cells.

Material: thymocytes. The receptors shown here come from a boy under three years old with a congenital heart defect. The CDR3 runs from the conserved cysteine through the conserved F or W. A D gene is named only where the DNA matches it firmly. Rows give clone size only sometimes, using once, few, many, or a class for an expanded clone.

J,size,D,V,DNA,CDR3
TRBJ2-7,-,-,TRBV19,TGTGCCAGTAGTATCGGTTACGAGCAGTACTTC,CASSIGYEQYF
TRBJ1-5,-,TRBD1,TRBV6-1,TGTGCCAGCAGTGATGGGGGACAGACCCACAATCAGCCCCAGCATTTT,CASSDGGQTHNQPQHF
TRBJ1-1,-,TRBD1,TRBV28,TGTGCCAGCAGTTTAAATCCCGCCCCGACAGGGCCGAACACTGAAGCTTTCTTT,CASSLNPAPTGPNTEAFF
TRBJ1-1,-,-,TRBV13,TGTGCCAGCAGCTTAGGCCTCAAGTCGGGGGGTATGGGCACTGAAGCTTTCTTT,CASSLGLKSGGMGTEAFF
TRBJ2-3,-,-,TRBV7-9,TGTGCCAGCAGCTTAAGGAGGGAGGCCGGCACAGATACGCAGTATTTT,CASSLRREAGTDTQYF
TRBJ2-3,-,-,TRBV4-3,TGCGCCAGCAGCCAAGAAGTCGGCGGGTTTATAGTAAATACGCAGTATTTT,CASSQEVGGFIVNTQYF
TRBJ2-7,-,TRBD1,TRBV15,TGTGCCACCAGCAGAGAGGAGGAAGCCGGGACAGGGACCTACGAGCAGTACTTC,CATSREEEAGTGTYEQYF
TRBJ2-7,-,-,TRBV15,TGTGCCACCAGCAGAGACGTCGGCGTCCAGGCCTACGAGCAGTACTTC,CATSRDVGVQAYEQYF
TRBJ1-2,-,TRBD1,TRBV14,TGTGCCAGCAGCCACCTACAGGGGGACTATGGCTACACCTTC,CASSHLQGDYGYTF
TRBJ1-1,-,TRBD1,TRBV5-1,TGCGCCAGCAGGGACCGGACAGGAGGGACGAACACTGAAGCTTTCTTT,CASRDRTGGTNTEAFF
TRBJ2-7,once,-,TRBV14,TGTGCCAGCAGCCTCATCACGGGAGTGTATGAGCAGTACTTC,CASSLITGVYEQYF
TRBJ2-3,-,TRBD2,TRBV29-1,TGCAGCGTGGCCGGGACTAGCGGCGTCGATACGCAGTATTTT,CSVAGTSGVDTQYF
TRBJ2-2,-,-,TRBV27,TGTGCCAGCAGCGGCACGGGGCTAGCGCGGTCCGGGGAGCTGTTTTTT,CASSGTGLARSGELFF
TRBJ1-6,-,TRBD1,TRBV5-1,TGCGCCAGCAGCTTACAATCCAGGGGGCCGACGTATAATTCACCCCTCCACTTT,CASSLQSRGPTYNSPLHF
TRBJ2-7,-,TRBD2,TRBV15,TGTGCCACCAGCAGAGATCATAGACGAACCTTCCACACTCGGGACTACGAGGAGCAGTACTTC,CATSRDHRRTFHTRDYEEQYF
TRBJ1-1,-,TRBD1,TRBV28,TGTGCCAGCAGTTGTCAGGGGGCCCATCTTCACATGAACACTGAAGCTTTCTTT,CASSCQGAHLHMNTEAFF
TRBJ2-7,few,-,TRBV5-5,TGTGCCAGCAGCTTGGCCAGCTGGACAGGGAGGGACCTCTACGAGCAGTACTTC,CASSLASWTGRDLYEQYF
TRBJ2-7,-,-,TRBV10-3,TGTGCCATCAGGACAACAGGGCCTAGCTCCTACGAGCAGTACTTC,CAIRTTGPSSYEQYF
TRBJ2-7,-,-,TRBV5-1,TGCGCCAGCAGCCCCGGGACTGATGCCTACGAGCAGTACTTC,CASSPGTDAYEQYF
TRBJ2-1,once,-,TRBV6-5,TGTGCCAGCAGTCTTGACTTCACCTACAATGAGCAGTTCTTC,CASSLDFTYNEQFF
TRBJ2-3,-,TRBD1,TRBV5-4,TGTGCCAGCAGCCTAGGGACAGGACATAGCACAGATACGCAGTATTTT,CASSLGTGHSTDTQYF
TRBJ2-7,once,TRBD1,TRBV5-6,TGTGCCAGCAGCGAGACAGGGCGAACCATGTTTGAGTACTTC,CASSETGRTMFEYF
TRBJ2-7,-,-,TRBV5-5,TGTGCCAGCAGCCCTACGGACAGATCCTACGAGCAGTACTTC,CASSPTDRSYEQYF
TRBJ1-4,-,TRBD1,TRBV4-3,TGCGCCAGCAGCCACCTGACAGGGGCGGAGGAAAAACTGTTTTTT,CASSHLTGAEEKLFF
TRBJ2-7,-,-,TRBV19,TGTGCCAGTAGTGCCCTAGACTCCTACGAGCAGTACTTC,CASSALDSYEQYF
TRBJ2-3,few,TRBD2,TRBV7-2,TGTGCCAGCAGCTTAGGGGCGGGGGGCACAGATACGCAGTATTTT,CASSLGAGGTDTQYF
TRBJ1-2,-,-,TRBV18,TGTGCCAGCTCACTACCAAGGACCGGACAGAGACTTAACTATGGCTACACCTTC,CASSLPRTGQRLNYGYTF
TRBJ1-2,-,-,TRBV4-1,TGCGCCAGCAGCAATTCCCAGGGGATCACGGACTATGGCTACACCTTC,CASSNSQGITDYGYTF
TRBJ1-1,-,TRBD1,TRBV5-4,TGTGCCAGCAGCTTGGTGGGGGTCACAGGGGGCGGCACTGAAGCTTTCTTT,CASSLVGVTGGGTEAFF
TRBJ1-2,-,TRBD1,TRBV19,TGTGCCAGTAGTATTGTTGGACAGGGGCGTGGCTACACCTTC,CASSIVGQGRGYTF
TRBJ2-2,-,TRBD2,TRBV28,TGTGCCAGCAGTTTGGCGGGAGGGGATACCGGGGAGCTGTTTTTT,CASSLAGGDTGELFF
TRBJ2-3,-,-,TRBV28,TGTGCCACCGGAGCCCCTACAGATACGCAGTATTTT,CATGAPTDTQYF
TRBJ1-3,-,TRBD1,TRBV13,TGTGCCAGCAGCTCCAGGGGGCCAGGAAACACCATATATTTT,CASSSRGPGNTIYF
TRBJ2-7,-,TRBD1,TRBV28,TGTGCCAGCGTAACAGGGGCAGGGTCCTACGAGCAGTACTTC,CASVTGAGSYEQYF
TRBJ2-1,-,TRBD2,TRBV7-2,TGTGCCAGCAGCTCACGGGGGGGGACTATGGATGAGCAGTTCTTC,CASSSRGGTMDEQFF
TRBJ2-1,once,TRBD2,TRBV4-1,TGCGCCAGCAGCCAAGATGCGCAGCGGGAGGGATGTGAGCAGTTCTTC,CASSQDAQREGCEQFF
TRBJ1-2,-,-,TRBV6-1,TGTGCCAGCAGCGATAGGAGGTATGGTGGCTACACCTTC,CASSDRRYGGYTF
TRBJ1-5,-,TRBD1,TRBV28,TGTGCCAGCAGTTTATTCCGGACAGGGTGTAGCAATCAGCCCCAGCATTTT,CASSLFRTGCSNQPQHF
TRBJ2-3,-,TRBD2,TRBV5-1,TGCGCCAGCAGCTTGTGGGGATCCACGGGATATAGCGGGGACACAGATACGCAGTATTTT,CASSLWGSTGYSGDTDTQYF
TRBJ2-5,-,TRBD2,TRBV4-2,TGTGCCAGCAGCCAGTCGTCTAGCGGGGTTGAGACCCAGTACTTC,CASSQSSSGVETQYF
TRBJ2-3,-,TRBD1,TRBV4-2,TGTGCCAGCAGCCAAGCATTCGAGACAGGGGGCACAGATACGCAGTATTTT,CASSQAFETGGTDTQYF
TRBJ2-7,-,-,TRBV5-1,TGCGCCAGCAGATACGGTGCATCCTACGAGCAGTACTTC,CASRYGASYEQYF
TRBJ1-1,-,TRBD1,TRBV28,TGTGCCAGCAGTCCTAGACAGGGTAGTGAAGCTTTCTTT,CASSPRQGSEAFF
TRBJ1-2,-,-,TRBV6-1,TGTGCCAGCAGTGGACCCCAGGACAGTCGTTATGGCTACACCTTC,CASSGPQDSRYGYTF
TRBJ1-3,-,-,TRBV28,TGTGCCAGCACCATAGGACAGACCCCTGGAAACACCATATATTTT,CASTIGQTPGNTIYF